This T cell receptor beta chain stems from a study of shared clonotypes between healthy human individuals. V shed 0 bases and J shed 7 bases, with 19 bases lying between them. Germline V lookup: CDR1 SGHRS, CDR2 YFSETQ. This CDR3 spans 16 amino acids. Profiling relied on immunoSEQ multiplex PCR, and the TCRdb table lists in-frame clones only, not all of them. The table lists 2 million to 2.5 million clones, roughly 90% of them singletons, with 0.37% in the top ten. The source of this sequence is a man in his late teens or twenties in good health. Some clones in this sample may be carry-over from other donors' samples. What was sequenced was naive CD4+ T cells from PBMCs. Subset given: CD45RA+ positively selected. This chain joins TRBV5-1 and TRBJ1-1, with D tentatively TRBD1 (6 bases). This CDR3 is CASSLAVGGASGEAFF. CDR3 DNA sequence: TGCGCCAGCAGCTTGGCGGTAGGGGGGGCGTCCGGTGAAGCTTTCTTT.